Following are 19 T cell receptor beta chains from one sample sequenced in a study of blood T cell repertoires in COVID-19. The protocol was immunoSEQ multiplex PCR, while the TCRdb copy is restricted to in-frame clones and leaves out a portion. The top ten clones hold 6.5% to 8% of a sample with about 180,000 clones, around three quarters of them seen once. What was sequenced was peripheral blood. These receptors were collected from a man aged 70-80 years with active or convalescent COVID-19.

This clone has more than one count but fewer than ten. The rearrangement links TRBV6-1 to TRBJ2-3; perhaps TRBD2 as D (6 bases). The CDR3 totals 12 residues. CDR1 is MNHNS, CDR2 SASEGT, per germline. V lost 1 base, J lost 12 bases, and 11 bases lay in between. The CDR3 region has the DNA TGTGCCAGCAGTGAAGGGGCGGGGCTCCAGTATTTT. It translates to CASSEGAGLQYF.

This clone was found a few times. The chain joins TRBV19 to TRBJ2-1; 13 bases map to TRBD2. Germline CDR1 is LNHDA and CDR2 is SQIVND (reference sequence). V shed 5 bases, J shed 5 bases, and the junction held 9 bases outside the gene matches. This CDR3 spans 17 amino acids. The CDR3 DNA sequence: TGTGCCAGTAGTCCCCGATTACTAGCGGGGGGGAACAATGAGCAGTTCTTC. It codes for CASSPRLLAGGNNEQFF.

The rearrangement links TRBV4-3 to TRBJ1-5; no firm D call. Looked up from germline, CDR1 is LGHNA and CDR2 is YSLEER. This CDR3 has 16 residues. Trimming cost V 0 bases and J 9 bases, with 18 bases left between them. The CDR3 here is CASSQDRRGGLWPQHF. The CDR3 nucleotides are TGCGCCAGCAGCCAAGATAGGCGTGGTGGGCTTTGGCCCCAGCATTTT.

This rearrangement joins TRBV18 to TRBJ2-2, with 7 bases that match TRBD2. The CDR3 is 15 residues long. J was trimmed by 2 bases and V by 5 bases; bases with no gene match: 5. The germline V gene encodes CDR1 KGHSH and CDR2 LQKENI. DNA of the CDR3: TGTGCCAGCTCATATCTAGCGGTTAACACCGGGGAGCTGTTTTTT. Translated, it gives CASSYLAVNTGELFF.

The chain couples TRBV9 to TRBJ2-7, with D tentatively TRBD2 (6 bases). The CDR3 covers 14 residues. Germline V gives CDR1 SGDLS, CDR2 YYNGEE. Between the trimmed V and J ends, which lost 0 bases and 6 bases, there was a span of 13 bases. This chain's CDR3 is CASSVATGGTEQYF. For the CDR3, the DNA is TGTGCCAGCAGCGTAGCCACCGGCGGGACCGAGCAGTACTTC.

This clone turned up a few times. The chain links TRBV18 to TRBJ1-2, with 9 bases matching TRBD1. This CDR3 is built from 15 residues. With 2 bases clipped from V and 6 bases from J, the junction kept 7 bases outside the gene matches. In germline, CDR1 is KGHSH, CDR2 LQKENI. The DNA of the CDR3 is TGTGCCAGCTCACCAGCACAGGGGGCGCATCATGGCTACACCTTC. Residues: CASSPAQGAHHGYTF.

The chain uses TRBV3-1 (or the pseudogene TRBV3-2) and TRBJ2-3, with 9 nucleotides matching TRBD1. The CDR3 runs to 16 residues. Trimming removed 4 bases from V and 4 bases from J; junction bases left unmatched: 9. Germline loops: CDR1 LGHDT, CDR2 YNNKEL (reference sequence). CDR3 amino acids: CASSPGRGQGPDTQYF. The CDR3 DNA is TGTGCCAGCAGCCCTGGTCGGGGACAGGGCCCAGATACGCAGTATTTT.

The CDR3 reads CASSPGGQYTEAFF. The CDR3 DNA reads TGTGCCAGCAGCCCCGGGGGACAGTACACTGAAGCTTTCTTT. This sequence joins TRBV6-5 and TRBJ1-1, with 7 bases aligning to TRBD1. The V and J ends lost 6 bases and 3 bases, in that order; junction bases with no gene match: 7. The CDR3 has 14 amino acids. Germline values: CDR1 MNHEY, CDR2 SVGAGI.

The J gene is TRBJ2-1, the V gene TRBV7-3, with 7 positions matching TRBD1. Unmatched junction bases numbered 4, after V lost 5 bases and J lost 3 bases. The V gene's germline CDR1 is SGHTA and CDR2 FQGTGA. CDR3 length: 14 residues. The CDR3 nucleotides are TGTGCCAGCAGCGAAGGGGGCTACTACAATGAGCAGTTCTTC. Its translation is CASSEGGYYNEQFF.

The chain links TRBV5-1 to TRBJ2-2; D is perhaps TRBD1 (5 bases). The CDR3 extends over 16 amino acids. CDR1 and CDR2 (germline): SGHRS, YFSETQ. V shed 2 bases and J shed 0 bases, with 11 bases lying between them. The DNA of the CDR3 is TGCGCCAGCAGCTTATCGACAGCCTCGAACACCGGGGAGCTGTTTTTT. This translates into CASSLSTASNTGELFF. Using reference TRBV5-1 and TRBJ2-2 for the parts outside the CDR3, the full variable domain is KAGVTQTPRYLIKTRGQQVTLSCSPISGHRSVSWYQQTPGQGLQFLFEYFSETQRNKGNFPGRFSGRQFSNSRSEMNVSTLELGDSALYLCASSLSTASNTGELFFGEGSRLTVL.

This chain joins TRBV19 and TRBJ1-2; 7 nucleotides align to TRBD1. Germline V gene lookup returns CDR1 LNHDA and CDR2 SQIVND (reference sequence). The CDR3 is made up of 13 amino acids. The J segment lost 3 bases and the V segment lost 8 bases, leaving 6 bases of the junction unmatched. The CDR3 region is CASRPGTDYGYTF. The CDR3 coding sequence is TGTGCCAGTCGGCCGGGGACAGACTATGGCTACACCTTC. Supplemented by reference TRBV19 and TRBJ1-2, the full variable domain reads DGGITQSPKYLFRKEGQNVTLSCEQNLNHDAMYWYRQDPGQGLRLIYYSQIVNDFQKGDIAEGYSVSREKKESFPLTVTSAQKNPTAFYLCASRPGTDYGYTFGSGTRLTVV.

The gene calls are TRBV10-3 and TRBJ1-3; perhaps TRBD1 as D (5 bases). Trimming stripped 11 bases from V and 5 bases from J, with 19 bases between. The CDR3 runs to 14 residues. The germline CDR1 and CDR2 sequences are ENHRY and SYGVKD. The DNA for the CDR3 is TGTGCCTCTCAACAGGTGGAACCCCGAAACACCATATATTTT. Its protein product is CASQQVEPRNTIYF.

Comments on this clone: Other DNA sequences in this sample translate to the same CDR3. The chain has TRBV15 and TRBJ1-1, with 8 bases lining up with TRBD1. Germline V gene data show CDR1 as LNHNV and CDR2 as YYDKDF (reference sequence). J gave up 8 bases and V 0 bases, and 2 bases lay outside the gene matches. This CDR3 is 13 amino acids long. The CDR3: CATSRDRDREAFF. The CDR3 DNA sequence: TGTGCCACCAGCAGAGATCGGGACAGGGAAGCTTTCTTT.

The chain combines TRBV29-1 with TRBJ2-3; 11 bases fit TRBD2. This CDR3 is built from 14 residues. The junction had 12 bases not matched to a gene; V was cut back by 8 bases and J by 8 bases. The V gene's germline CDR1 is SQVTM and CDR2 ANQGSEA. The CDR3, as DNA: TGCAGCATTCAGGGCCTAGCGGGAGGAAGTACGCAGTATTTT. Its protein product is CSIQGLAGGSTQYF.

As DNA, the CDR3 is TGTGCCATCAGTGAGAACAGAGATCAGCCCCAGCATTTT. As protein: CAISENRDQPQHF. The chain recombines TRBV10-3 with TRBJ1-5; D gene uncertain. Germline V gives CDR1 ENHRY, CDR2 SYGVKD. Trimming removed 2 bases at V and 5 bases at J, with 7 bases between. This CDR3 has 13 residues.

This rearrangement joins TRBV5-1 to TRBJ1-2, with D hard to call. Germline V gene sequence: CDR1 SGHRS, CDR2 YFSETQ. The CDR3 is 12 residues long. With 6 bases removed from V and 5 bases from J, the gap between germline ends came to 11 bases. The CDR3 loop is CASTGPGYGYTF. CDR3 nucleotides: TGCGCCAGCACCGGGCCGGGGTATGGCTACACCTTC.

V and J are TRBV5-1 and TRBJ2-3; D ambiguous. The CDR3 is made up of 15 amino acids. CDR1 and CDR2 (germline): SGHRS, YFSETQ. V lost 0 bases, J lost 1 base, and 9 bases lay in between. The CDR3 protein is CASSLDPRGTDTQYF. In nucleotides, the CDR3 is TGCGCCAGCAGCTTGGACCCCCGGGGCACAGATACGCAGTATTTT.

The V and J genes are TRBV11-1 and TRBJ2-5; 7 bases match TRBD1. The V gene end was trimmed by 4 bases and the J gene end by 2 bases; junction bases not matched to a gene: 4. CDR1 is SGHAT, CDR2 FQDESV, per germline (reference sequence). The CDR3 covers 14 residues. The DNA of the CDR3 is TGTGCCAGCAGCTCCCAGGGACAGCAAGAGACCCAGTACTTC. It specifies CASSSQGQQETQYF.

This clone was detected once. V usage is TRBV6-4 and J usage is TRBJ2-3; perhaps TRBD2 as D (6 bases). Trimming removed 3 bases at V and 0 bases at J, with 7 bases between. This CDR3 has 14 amino acids. Per the germline V gene, CDR1 is MRHNA and CDR2 is SNTAGT. In nucleotides, the CDR3 is TGTGCCAGCAGTGAGGGGACTAGCACAGATACGCAGTATTTT. This encodes CASSEGTSTDTQYF.